The clone carrying this T cell receptor (beta chain) was counted between two and nine times. Its matching antigen is unknown. Sequence at one end of the junction differs from germline and may be a read error. Then a second PCR, running about 6 to 11 cycles, was carried out with a sample-barcoded 5' primer and a J-beta primer mix. TCRdb itself ran the 5' RACE reads through MiXCR, one entry per CDR3 protein. The table includes approximately 1.5 million distinct CDR3 sequences, around 40% detected once. The sample originates from a study of blood T cells in healthy people across ages. In the study overall: When template switching was applied, about one barcoded beta molecule was captured per two T cells. Study observations and caveats: Higher naive T cell percentage went strongly together with higher TCR beta diversity.

CDR3 size: 15 residues. Looked up from germline, CDR1 is LGHDT and CDR2 is YNNKEL (reference sequence). The source material was blood. This receptor was obtained from a woman aged 18-35 years in good health. The genes are TRBV3-1 and TRBJ2-4, with D uncertain. Here the CDR3 DNA reads TGTGCTAGCAGCCAGAGTGGATTTGGCAAAAACATTCAGTACTTC. Its translation is CASSQSGFGKNIQYF.